Listed below are T cell receptor beta chains from one sample, sequenced in a study of PD-1 blockade in classical Hodgkin lymphoma. Sequencing used immunoSEQ multiplex PCR; TCRdb keeps in-frame clones, though not all of them. Of fewer than 90,000 clones detected, about nine tenths appear once; the ten largest clones hold roughly 21%. Here the sequenced sample was peripheral blood mononuclear cells (PBMCs), taken at baseline. The receptor set was obtained from a human donor with classical Hodgkin lymphoma. Each CDR3 is given with its conserved first and last residue. D genes are given only for firm matches. The size of a clone is reported for some rows only, either as once, few or many, or as a class for expanded clones.

V gene	CDR3 length	D gene	J gene	clone size	CDR3 protein	CDR3 DNA
TRBV30	13	TRBD1	TRBJ2-7	-	CAWGRTGLNEQYF	TGTGCCTGGGGGAGGACAGGGCTAAACGAGCAGTACTTC
TRBV4-2	15	-	TRBJ1-2	few	CASSQDLQGFYGYTF	TGTGCCAGCAGCCAAGACTTGCAGGGCTTTTATGGCTACACCTTC
TRBV14	16	TRBD1	TRBJ2-7	-	CASSQGRWGQLYEQYF	TGTGCCAGCAGCCAAGGGCGCTGGGGACAGCTATACGAGCAGTACTTC
TRBV2	11	-	TRBJ2-1	-	CASREGNEQFF	TGTGCCAGCAGGGAAGGGAATGAGCAGTTCTTC
TRBV5-1	16	-	TRBJ1-2	once	CASSSPSRGPSYGYTF	TGCGCCAGCAGCTCCCCCTCACGGGGCCCTAGCTATGGCTACACCTTC
TRBV5-1	14	-	TRBJ2-1	-	CASSLGSTYNEQFF	TGCGCCAGCAGCTTGGGCAGCACCTACAATGAGCAGTTCTTC
TRBV5-1	14	-	TRBJ2-2	few	CASSAQIDTGELFF	TGCGCCAGCAGCGCCCAGATCGACACCGGGGAGCTGTTTTTT
TRBV12-5	13	-	TRBJ2-5	-	CASGLSLEETQYF	TGTGCTAGTGGTTTGTCCCTCGAGGAGACCCAGTACTTC
TRBV9	13	-	TRBJ2-1	-	CASTSTGYNEQFF	TGTGCCAGCACCTCAACGGGTTACAATGAGCAGTTCTTC
TRBV6-1	15	TRBD1	TRBJ1-4	-	CASTTWGQGSEKLFF	TGTGCCAGCACTACTTGGGGACAGGGGAGTGAAAAACTGTTTTTT
TRBV6-4	14	-	TRBJ2-3	-	CASSDSGGTDTQYF	TGTGCCAGCAGTGACAGCGGAGGCACAGATACGCAGTATTTT
TRBV9	13	-	TRBJ1-1	once	CASSVGRNTEAFF	TGTGCCAGCAGCGTAGGCCGGAACACTGAAGCTTTCTTT
TRBV6-8	17	TRBD2	TRBJ2-1	once	CASSPGTSGRIYNEQFF	TGTGCCAGCAGTCCCGGGACTAGCGGGAGGATATACAATGAGCAGTTCTTC
TRBV28	15	TRBD1	TRBJ1-5	few	CASSWSTGSNQPQHF	TGTGCCAGCAGTTGGTCGACAGGGAGCAATCAGCCCCAGCATTTT
TRBV5-6	15	TRBD1	TRBJ2-1	-	CASSFSLQGDHEQFF	TGTGCCAGCAGCTTTTCCCTACAGGGGGACCATGAGCAGTTCTTC
TRBV19	14	-	TRBJ1-5	-	CASSIRNPNQPQHF	TGTGCCAGTAGTATAAGAAACCCCAATCAGCCCCAGCATTTT
TRBV7-9	13	-	TRBJ2-3	-	CASSLGVSDTQYF	TGTGCCAGCAGCTTAGGAGTATCCGATACGCAGTATTTT
TRBV5-1	16	TRBD1	TRBJ1-1	few	CASSSRQGVRSTEAFF	TGCGCCAGCAGCTCCAGACAGGGGGTGAGGAGCACTGAAGCTTTCTTT
TRBV10-2	16	TRBD1	TRBJ2-2	-	CASSDTGQGPTGELFF	TGCGCCAGCAGTGATACAGGACAGGGTCCCACCGGGGAGCTGTTTTTT
TRBV6-1	13	-	TRBJ1-1	-	CASSDRLGTEAFF	TGTGCCAGCAGCGATAGACTGGGCACTGAAGCTTTCTTT
TRBV4-3	17	-	TRBJ2-4	once	CASSQEILAKAKNIQYF	TGCGCCAGCAGCCAAGAAATCCTAGCGAAAGCCAAAAACATTCAGTACTTC
TRBV11-2	12	TRBD2	TRBJ2-7	-	CASGREGSEQYF	TGTGCCAGCGGGAGGGAGGGTAGCGAGCAGTACTTC
TRBV6-6	15	-	TRBJ2-4	once	CASSYLGQGSNIQYF	TGTGCCAGCAGTTACCTCGGGCAGGGGTCAAACATTCAGTACTTC
TRBV11-2	15	-	TRBJ1-4	-	CASSLYGSGGEKLFF	TGTGCCAGCAGCTTATATGGATCAGGTGGTGAAAAACTGTTTTTT
TRBV5-5	19	-	TRBJ2-2	-	CASSFDPPNIFRDTGELFF	TGTGCCAGCAGCTTCGACCCACCTAATATTTTCAGGGACACCGGGGAGCTGTTTTTT
TRBV30	16	-	TRBJ1-5	-	CAWSAPNRDTNQPQHF	TGTGCCTGGAGTGCACCCAACCGGGACACCAATCAGCCCCAGCATTTT
TRBV28	15	-	TRBJ2-2	-	CASTLLGTYTGELFF	TGTGCCAGCACTCTACTCGGGACTTACACCGGGGAGCTGTTTTTT
TRBV19	15	TRBD2	TRBJ2-7	-	CASSITSGRNYEQYF	TGTGCCAGTAGTATCACTAGCGGGAGAAACTACGAGCAGTACTTC
TRBV1	9	-	TRBJ1-2	few	CTSRWGYTF	TGCACCAGCCGGTGGGGCTACACCTTC
TRBV5-1	16	-	TRBJ2-1	-	CASSLTTGQAYNEQFF	TGCGCCAGCAGTTTGACCACGGGACAAGCATACAATGAGCAGTTCTTC
TRBV29-1	15	TRBD2	TRBJ2-1	-	CSAGTRLAGTNEQFF	TGCAGCGCCGGAACGAGACTAGCGGGAACGAATGAGCAGTTCTTC
TRBV11-2	13	TRBD1	TRBJ2-1	-	CASRLSKGDRGFF	TGTGCCAGCAGACTTTCGAAGGGGGACAGGGGGTTCTTC
TRBV2	16	TRBD1	TRBJ2-4	-	CASPLGQGVPKNIQYF	TGTGCCAGCCCACTAGGACAGGGTGTACCCAAAAACATTCAGTACTTC
TRBV10-3	14	-	TRBJ1-1	-	CAISARTANTEAFF	TGTGCCATCAGTGCCAGGACAGCGAACACTGAAGCTTTCTTT
TRBV7-9	16	TRBD2	TRBJ2-3	-	CASSPKLAGLRDTQYF	TGTGCCAGCAGCCCAAAACTAGCGGGCCTGAGGGATACGCAGTATTTT
TRBV11-1	15	-	TRBJ2-5	-	CASSTQGGMSETQYF	TGTGCCAGCAGTACCCAGGGAGGTATGTCAGAGACCCAGTACTTC
TRBV6-5	14	TRBD2	TRBJ2-5	-	CASSKGLAGDRKYF	TGTGCCAGCAGTAAGGGACTAGCGGGAGACCGGAAGTACTTC
TRBV7-2	17	-	TRBJ2-1	-	CASSPHGWRLERNEQFF	TGTGCCAGCAGCCCCCACGGATGGCGGCTGGAACGCAATGAGCAGTTCTTC
TRBV18	14	TRBD1	TRBJ1-4	once	CASSPGQVGEKLFF	TGTGCCAGCTCACCAGGACAGGTCGGCGAAAAACTGTTTTTT
TRBV27	18	-	TRBJ1-5	-	CASSRTTRDPLGHQPQHF	TGTGCCAGCAGCCGGACGACACGGGATCCCCTGGGACATCAGCCCCAGCATTTT
TRBV2	16	TRBD2	TRBJ2-2	once	CASSEDSGRFTGELFF	TGTGCCAGCAGTGAAGACAGCGGGAGGTTCACCGGGGAGCTGTTTTTT
TRBV5-1	13	-	TRBJ2-7	-	CASSPGNSYEQYF	TGCGCCAGCAGCCCCGGGAACTCCTACGAGCAGTACTTC
TRBV30	15	-	TRBJ2-7	once	CAWSVLAGKRYEQYF	TGTGCCTGGAGTGTACTCGCGGGAAAGAGATACGAGCAGTACTTC
TRBV4-3	16	-	TRBJ2-1	-	CASSQDSWSDYNEQFF	TGCGCCAGCAGCCAAGATAGTTGGAGCGACTACAATGAGCAGTTCTTC
TRBV19	13	-	TRBJ2-5	-	CASRGQTQETQYF	TGTGCCAGTAGAGGACAGACCCAAGAGACCCAGTACTTC
TRBV5-6	18	TRBD2	TRBJ2-5	-	CASSLGVGLAGVAETQYF	TGTGCCAGCAGCTTGGGCGTGGGACTAGCGGGAGTGGCGGAGACCCAGTACTTC